Each of the 8 T cell receptor beta chains below was sequenced from the same sample in a study of blood T cells in healthy people across ages. Next came a second PCR, run for about 6 to 11 cycles, which used a sample-barcoded 5' primer along with a J-beta primer mix. TCRdb itself ran the 5' RACE reads through MiXCR, one entry per CDR3 protein. The sample has some 670,000 distinct CDR3 sequences, under 65% seen once. The sequenced sample consisted of blood. These receptors came from a woman of 80 years or more in good health.

V gene TRBV12-3 or TRBV12-4 combines with J gene TRBJ2-7, with D possibly called TRBD1 or TRBD2 (6 bases each). Between the trimmed V and J ends, which lost 4 bases and 4 bases, there was a span of 14 bases. The CDR3 is 14 amino acids. The CDR3 nucleotides read TGTGCCAGCAGTTACCCGGGGGCAGTTTACGAGCAGTACTTC. This gives the protein CASSYPGAVYEQYF.

The V call is TRBV5-1, the J call TRBJ1-4; a possible D gene is TRBD1 (5 bases). Trimming stripped 3 bases from V and 14 bases from J, with 20 bases between. The length of the CDR3 is 14 residues. Per the germline V gene, CDR1 is SGHRS and CDR2 is YFSETQ. The CDR3 DNA sequence: TGCGCCAGCAGCTCAGGGACGGCCGGAATAGGGCTGTTTTTT. Its translation is CASSSGTAGIGLFF.

The chain recombines TRBV5-5 with TRBJ2-3, with TRBD2 identical over 7 bases. Germline V gene data show CDR1 as SGHKS and CDR2 as YYEKEE (reference sequence). This CDR3 has 16 amino acids. Unmatched junction bases numbered 6, after V lost 0 bases and J lost 2 bases. The CDR3 DNA sequence: TGTGCCAGCAGCTTGGGCGTGGGGACTATCACAGATACGCAGTATTTT. Its protein product is CASSLGVGTITDTQYF.

This clonotype was recorded at least ten times. This chain connects TRBV5-1 to TRBJ1-5; D not certain. This CDR3 region has 14 residues. The V gene lost 4 bases and the J gene lost 1 base, with 9 bases spanning the gap. From germline, CDR1 is SGHRS and CDR2 YFSETQ. CDR3: CASSLDPSNQPQHF. In DNA, the CDR3 is TGCGCCAGCAGCCTCGACCCGAGCAATCAGCCCCAGCATTTT.

The chain joins TRBV3-1 to TRBJ2-1; D call uncertain. Trimming stripped 0 bases from V and 0 bases from J, with 3 bases between. This CDR3 is built from 14 residues. Germline-derived CDR1 and CDR2 are LGHDT and YNNKEL (reference sequence). This chain's CDR3 is CASSQDPSYNEQFF. CDR3 in DNA: TGTGCCAGCAGCCAAGATCCCTCCTACAATGAGCAGTTCTTC.

J is TRBJ1-2 and V is TRBV12-3 or TRBV12-4; D not certain. The CDR3 spans 13 residues. The V end lost 0 bases, the J end lost 8 bases, and 10 bases lay between the germline ends. The CDR3 sequence: CASSLATERGYTF. CDR3 DNA: TGTGCCAGCAGTTTAGCTACCGAGAGAGGCTACACCTTC.

This sequence joins TRBV24-1 and TRBJ2-2; no firm D call. V was clipped by 2 bases and J by 0 bases, with 12 bases between them. CDR3 length: 17 residues. Germline CDR1 KGHDR, CDR2 SFDVKD. CDR3 sequence: CATSDSPKGANTGELFF. The CDR3 DNA follows: TGTGCCACCAGTGATTCGCCGAAGGGCGCGAACACCGGGGAGCTGTTTTTT.

CDR3 amino acids: CATSKTGSTDTQYF. The CDR3 coding sequence is TGTGCCACCAGCAAAACAGGGTCCACAGATACGCAGTATTTT. The chain uses TRBV15 and TRBJ2-3, with D possibly matching TRBD1 (6 bases). Germline V lookup: CDR1 LNHNV, CDR2 YYDKDF (reference sequence). The CDR3 loop spans 14 amino acids. The V end was cut by 4 bases, the J end by 2 bases, with 10 bases between.